This entry lists 13 T cell receptor beta chains sequenced from one sample in a study of blood T cells in healthy people across ages. The use of a sample-barcoded 5' primer and a J-beta primer mix characterized a second PCR of roughly 7 to 11 cycles. Using its own MiXCR run on the 5' RACE reads, TCRdb lists one record per CDR3 protein. Here the sample spans 920,000 or so distinct CDR3 sequences, 35% to 55% being singletons. The sequenced sample was blood. The receptors were gathered from an older woman in good health.

This clonotype came up a few times. The genes are TRBV9 and TRBJ2-3, with 10 positions matching TRBD2. V dropped 7 bases and J dropped 4; count of bases not matched to a gene: 6. This CDR3 contains 14 residues. The germline V gene encodes CDR1 SGDLS and CDR2 YYNGEE. CDR3 bases: TGTGCCAGCGCTCGAGGGACTAGCGCAGATACGCAGTATTTT. Amino acids: CASARGTSADTQYF.

In its sample, this clonotype was seen many times. This chain links TRBV10-3 with TRBJ2-7; 7 bases match TRBD1. The V gene end was trimmed by 2 bases and the J gene end by 2 bases; junction bases not matched to a gene: 6. Looked up from germline, CDR1 is ENHRY and CDR2 is SYGVKD. The CDR3 contains 15 residues. The CDR3 coding sequence is TGTGCCATCAGTGAGGAAGGGACAGCTGCCTACGAGCAGTACTTC. It specifies CAISEEGTAAYEQYF.

The chain has TRBV2 and TRBJ2-7; D is possibly TRBD2 (6 bases). The CDR3 sequence is 14 residues long. The V and J ends lost 6 bases and 2 bases respectively, with 14 bases between them. The germline gives CDR1 SNHLY, CDR2 FYNNEI. CDR3 region: CASRAGPYPYEQYF. CDR3 bases: TGTGCCAGCAGGGCGGGACCTTATCCCTACGAGCAGTACTTC.

As to this clonotype: A junction end diverges from the germline sequence, so it may reflect a read error. V and J are TRBV7-3 and TRBJ2-5, with a tentative D call TRBD2 (6 bases). CDR3 size: 15 residues. From germline, CDR1 is SGHTA and CDR2 FQGTGA. CDR3 nucleotide sequence: TGTGCCAGCAGCTTACAGGGACTTTCCCAAGAGACCCGGTACTTC. Translating gives CASSLQGLSQETRYF.

The CDR3 loop reads CASSLGQGIGTNEKLFF. DNA for the CDR3: TGTGCCAGCAGTTTAGGGCAGGGGATAGGAACTAATGAAAAACTGTTTTTT. The chain carries TRBV27 and TRBJ1-4; tentative D call: TRBD1 (6 bases). Germline CDR1 MNHEY, CDR2 SMNVEV (reference sequence). Trimming took off 2 bases at V and 1 base at J, with 14 bases between the two ends. CDR3 length: 17 amino acids. Complete variable domain (other parts from reference TRBV27 and TRBJ1-4): EAQVTQNPRYLITVTGKKLTVTCSQNMNHEYMSWYRQDPGLGLRQIYYSMNVEVTDKGDVPEGYKVSRKEKRNFPLILESPSPNQTSLYFCASSLGQGIGTNEKLFFGSGTQLSVL.

The chain couples TRBV4-2 to TRBJ1-1; D possibly corresponds to TRBD1 (6 bases). Trimming cost V 3 bases and J 5 bases, with 13 bases left between them. The CDR3 contains 14 residues. The germline CDR1 and CDR2 sequences are LGHNA and YNFKEQ. Here the CDR3 reads CASSHENQGTEAFF. Here the CDR3 DNA reads TGTGCCAGCAGCCACGAAAATCAGGGGACTGAAGCTTTCTTT.

The rearrangement links TRBV5-6 to TRBJ2-7; 9 bases fit TRBD2. The V segment lost 5 bases and the J segment 3 bases; nucleotides outside the gene matches: 6. Germline CDR1 is SGHDT and CDR2 is YYEEEE. The CDR3 runs 14 residues. The CDR3 sequence: CASRSGGYHYEQYF. DNA of the CDR3: TGTGCCAGCAGAAGCGGGGGGTATCACTACGAGCAGTACTTC.

V and J are TRBV21-1 and TRBJ1-5; TRBD1 was called by the table and not checked on the DNA. TRBV21-1 corresponds to a pseudogene. This CDR3 region has 16 residues. The CDR3 bases are TGTGCCAGCAGCAATTTTGACAGGGGTGGAAATCAGCCCCAGCATTTT. It yields the protein CASSNFDRGGNQPQHF.

This clonotype was seen a handful of times. The chain uses TRBV5-1 and TRBJ1-2; 9 bases fit TRBD1. There are 16 residues in the CDR3. Germline values: CDR1 SGHRS, CDR2 YFSETQ. The junction had 11 bases not matched to a gene; V was cut back by 4 bases and J by 4 bases. Written as DNA, the CDR3 is TGCGCCAGCAGCCAACGATTTGGACAGGGGAGCTATGGCTACACCTTC. Translated: CASSQRFGQGSYGYTF.

This sequence joins TRBV6-6 and TRBJ1-5; D is perhaps TRBD1 (5 bases). The germline V gene encodes CDR1 MNHNY and CDR2 SVGAGI (reference sequence). The V end lost 2 bases, the J end lost 6 bases, and 14 bases lay between the germline ends. The CDR3 spans 15 residues. CDR3 sequence reads: CASSYVGGGGQPQHF. The CDR3, as DNA: TGTGCCAGCAGTTACGTGGGGGGAGGCGGTCAGCCCCAGCATTTT.

The V and J genes are TRBV9 and TRBJ2-1; 9 bases line up with TRBD2. Germline V CDR1 and CDR2: SGDLS, YYNGEE. With 2 bases clipped from V and 8 bases from J, the junction kept 14 bases outside the gene matches. The CDR3 loop spans 17 amino acids. CDR3 in amino acids: CASSVLSGSSGVHEQFF. The CDR3, as DNA: TGTGCCAGCAGCGTCCTATCGGGGTCTAGCGGGGTCCATGAGCAGTTCTTC.

The V call is TRBV27, the J call TRBJ2-3, with D possibly matching TRBD2 (5 bases). Per germline, CDR1 MNHEY and CDR2 SMNVEV (reference sequence). The CDR3 is 17 residues long. V was cut by 5 bases and J by 2 bases, with 20 bases left in between. CDR3 bases: TGTGCCAGCAGTAAAACATCCGGGATCAAATACACAGATACGCAGTATTTT. Translated, it gives CASSKTSGIKYTDTQYF.

A few counts support this clonotype. The gene calls are TRBV5-1 and TRBJ2-7; TRBD2 might be the D (6 bases). Germline V gene data show CDR1 as SGHRS and CDR2 as YFSETQ. CDR3 length equals 15 residues. Trimming pared 0 bases from V and 0 bases from J, leaving 10 bases between. CDR3 loop: CASSLGSGYSYEQYF. CDR3 in DNA: TGCGCCAGCAGCTTGGGGAGCGGGTACTCCTACGAGCAGTACTTC.